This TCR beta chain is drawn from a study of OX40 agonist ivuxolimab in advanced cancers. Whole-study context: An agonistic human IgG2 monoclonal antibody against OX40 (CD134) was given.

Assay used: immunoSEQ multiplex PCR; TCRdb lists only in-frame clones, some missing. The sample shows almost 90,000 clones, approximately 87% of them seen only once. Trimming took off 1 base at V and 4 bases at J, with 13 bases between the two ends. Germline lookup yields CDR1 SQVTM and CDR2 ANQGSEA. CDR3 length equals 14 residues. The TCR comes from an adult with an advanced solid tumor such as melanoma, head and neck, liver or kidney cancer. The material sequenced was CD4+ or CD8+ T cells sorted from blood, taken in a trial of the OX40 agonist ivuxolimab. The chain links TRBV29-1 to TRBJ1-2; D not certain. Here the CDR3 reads CSVEGESGVYGYTF. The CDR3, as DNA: TGCAGCGTTGAAGGGGAAAGCGGAGTCTATGGCTACACCTTC.